The 8 T cell receptor beta chains listed next were all sequenced from one sample in a study of blood T cell repertoires in acute mononucleosis. General study results and limits: GLC-BM selection appeared to involve both TCR alpha and beta chains.

Profiling relied on immunoSEQ multiplex PCR, and the TCRdb table lists in-frame clones only, not all of them. The table lists some 2,000 clones, 55% to 80% of them singletons. Described time point: acute infectious mononucleosis, at clinical presentation within 2 weeks of symptom onset (visit 1). Sequencing was performed on EBV GLC epitope tetramer+ CD8+ T cells sorted from PBMCs, taken during acute infectious mononucleosis. Specified subset: CD8 T cells binding tetramer with EBV BMLF1 280-288 peptide (GLC-BM). The receptors here all came from a woman under 30 with infectious mononucleosis caused by EBV.

Of note for this clone: A far larger clone is off by one base, so a read error is likely. The V and J genes are TRBV14 and TRBJ2-1, with D possibly being TRBD2 (6 bases). This CDR3 contains 16 residues. Deletions cut 5 bases from V and 9 bases from J, with 23 bases between. CDR1 is SGHDN and CDR2 is FVKESK in the germline V gene. The CDR3 spells CASSLIVSGVAGEQFF. The CDR3 DNA follows: TGTGCCAGCAGCTTAATCGTTAGCGGTGTAGCAGGTGAGCAGTTCTTC.

The V and J genes are TRBV14 and TRBJ2-5; TRBD2 matches at 7 bases. Germline CDR1 is SGHDN and CDR2 is FVKESK. Trimming at V came to 8 bases and at J to 8 bases, leaving 11 bases not matched to a gene. The CDR3 runs to 13 residues. For the CDR3, the DNA is TGTGCCAGCCAACCACCGCCGGGGGGTACCCAGTACTTC. Its translation is CASQPPPGGTQYF. Full variable domain (missing parts from reference TRBV14 and TRBJ2-5): EAGVTQFPSHSVIEKGQTVTLRCDPISGHDNLYWYRRVMGKEIKFLLHFVKESKQDESGMPNNRFLAERTGGTYSTLKVQPAELEDSGVYFCASQPPPGGTQYFGPGTRLLVL.

On this clone itself: Germline and junction disagree at one end, which may indicate a read error. The CDR3, as DNA: TGCGCCAGCAGCCACCGACAGGGAACTAATGAAAAACTGTTTTTT. This codes for CASSHRQGTNEKLFF. This chain links TRBV5-6 with TRBJ1-4; 7 positions match TRBD1. Germline V gene sequence: CDR1 SGHDT, CDR2 YYEEEE. CDR3 length: 15 residues.

The chain is built from TRBV7-2 and TRBJ2-3, with D tentatively TRBD2 (7 bases). The germline V gene encodes CDR1 SGHTA and CDR2 FQGNSA. V was cut by 11 bases and J by 5 bases, with 11 bases left in between. CDR3 length: 11 residues. CDR3 bases: TGTGCCGTGGGGGGGCGAGATACGCAGTATTTT. It specifies CAVGGRDTQYF.

This clone was found a few times. The likely explanation is a read error, given a far larger clone one base away. At the DNA level, this CDR3 is encoded by other sequences in the same sample as well. This chain joins TRBV29-1 and TRBJ1-4; 11 bases are a match to TRBD1. Germline CDR1 reads SQVTM; CDR2 reads ANQGSEA. This CDR3 is built from 14 residues. The CDR3: CSVGTGGTNENLFF. The DNA for the CDR3 is TGCAGCGTGGGGACAGGGGGTACTAATGAAAATCTGTTTTTT.

On this clone: The junction departs from the called germline gene at one end, perhaps through a read error. The V call is TRBV11-2, the J call TRBJ2-7; TRBD2 matches 8 bases. The CDR3 has 16 amino acids. The germline CDR1 and CDR2 sequences are SGHAT and FQNNGV. In DNA, the CDR3 is TGTGCCAGCAGCCTAGCTTGGGTAGCGGGGAGAAACGAGCAGCACTTC. Encoded protein: CASSLAWVAGRNEQHF.

This chain links TRBV29-1 with TRBJ1-4, with TRBD1 identical over 7 bases. The V and J ends lost 6 bases and 2 bases, in that order; junction bases with no gene match: 6. Germline V gene sequence: CDR1 SQVTM, CDR2 ANQGSEA. The CDR3 has 14 residues. The chain's CDR3 is CSVGTVCTNEKLFF. The CDR3 DNA reads TGCAGCGTGGGGACAGTTTGTACTAATGAAAAACTGTTTTTT. Looking up the rest from reference TRBV29-1 and TRBJ1-4 gives the full variable domain: SAVISQKPSRDICQRGTSLTIQCQVDSQVTMMFWYRQQPGQSLTLIATANQGSEATYESGFVIDKFPISRPNLTFSTLTVSNMSPEDSSIYLCSVGTVCTNEKLFFGSGTQLSVL.

The count of this clone is one. The chain joins TRBV27 to TRBJ2-1; 7 bases are shared with TRBD1. The CDR3 runs 16 residues. The V gene's germline CDR1 is MNHEY and CDR2 SMNVEV (reference sequence). Germline trimming cut 7 bases from V and 5 bases from J; bases unmatched to any gene: 14. The CDR3 reads CASNRRRGQVNNEQFF. CDR3 bases: TGTGCCAGCAACCGACGAAGAGGACAGGTTAACAATGAGCAGTTCTTC.